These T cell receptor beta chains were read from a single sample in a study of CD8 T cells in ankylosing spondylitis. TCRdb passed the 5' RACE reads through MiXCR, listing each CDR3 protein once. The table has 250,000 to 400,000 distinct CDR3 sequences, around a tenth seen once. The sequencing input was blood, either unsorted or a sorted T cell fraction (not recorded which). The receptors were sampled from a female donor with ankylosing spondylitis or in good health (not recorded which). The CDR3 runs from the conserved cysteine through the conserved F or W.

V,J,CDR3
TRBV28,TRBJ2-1,CASSPPTSDEQFF
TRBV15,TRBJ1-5,CATSRGGAPNQPQHF
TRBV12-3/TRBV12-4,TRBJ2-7,CASSRDLGDEQYF
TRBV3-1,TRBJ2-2,CASSLSAGENTGELFF
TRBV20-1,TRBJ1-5,CSARGLGPRPDNQPQHF
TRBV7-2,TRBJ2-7,CAGSLNDQVPQYF
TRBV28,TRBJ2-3,CASSLRREAGDTQYF
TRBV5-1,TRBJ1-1,CASSIGQGPNTEAFF
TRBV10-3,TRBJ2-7,CAIGPGQGSYEQYF
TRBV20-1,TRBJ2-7,CSARDMTLTYEQYF
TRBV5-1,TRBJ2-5,CASSALTSVETQYF
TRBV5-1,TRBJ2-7,CASRSPGATYEQYF
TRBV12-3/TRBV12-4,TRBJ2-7,CASSLGRGEQYF
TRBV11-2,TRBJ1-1,CASSLEYWVQPLNTEAFF
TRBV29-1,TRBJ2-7,CSVADGTGPPYEQYF
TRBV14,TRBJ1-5,CASSQGVTGPQHF
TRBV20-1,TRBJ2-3,CSARRGQKDTQYF
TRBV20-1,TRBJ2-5,CSTDQETQYF
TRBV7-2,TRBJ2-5,CASTLYPKETQYF
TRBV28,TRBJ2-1,CASSPTPDINEQFF
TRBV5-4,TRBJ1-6,CASSHDSFNNSPLHF
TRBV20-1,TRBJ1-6,CSARDRGDSSYNSPLHF
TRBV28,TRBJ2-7,CASSRPGQGINEQYF
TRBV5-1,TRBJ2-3,CASSLEAVQDTQYF
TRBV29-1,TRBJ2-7,CSVRYRNTYEQYF
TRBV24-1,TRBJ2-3,CATSPAPGQGTDTQYF